Below are 30 T cell receptor beta chains sequenced from a single sample in a study of T cell repertoires in cytomegalovirus infection. TCRdb reanalysed the reads using MiXCR and keeps one entry per CDR3 protein. The table has around 710,000 distinct CDR3 sequences, 29% seen once; the top ten hold 13%. No antigen is known for these receptors. The specimen comprised cultured CD8+ T cells from PBMCs, sampled from culture after CMV antigen stimulation. The origin of the receptors is a human donor in good health (CMV status not recorded). Some clones in this sample may be carry-over from other donors' samples.

The rearrangement links TRBV27 to TRBJ2-1; D not resolved. This CDR3 is built from 11 residues. V dropped 10 bases and J dropped 7 bases, with 11 bases sitting between them. Germline V gives CDR1 MNHEY, CDR2 SMNVEV (reference sequence). The CDR3 DNA reads TGTGCCACGGAGTGGGCGAATGAGCAGTTCTTC. This codes for CATEWANEQFF.

The V and J genes are TRBV4-3 and TRBJ2-2, with a tentative D call TRBD2 (5 bases). CDR3 length: 15 amino acids. Germline V gene lookup returns CDR1 LGHNA and CDR2 YSLEER. Trimming pared 6 bases from V and 4 bases from J, leaving 15 bases between. The CDR3 DNA sequence: TGCGCCAGCAGATTGTTCGGGGATATCACCGGGGAGCTGTTTTTT. Its translation: CASRLFGDITGELFF.

The chain uses TRBV7-9 and TRBJ1-2; 8 nucleotides match TRBD1. V gave up 4 bases and J gave up 8 bases; unmatched junction bases: 9. Germline V lookup: CDR1 SEHNR, CDR2 FQNEAQ (reference sequence). The CDR3 contains 14 residues. The CDR3 is CASSYGQGLRGYTF. In DNA form, the CDR3 reads TGTGCCAGCAGCTACGGACAGGGTCTTAGGGGCTACACCTTC.

This chain links TRBV7-9 with TRBJ2-1; D call uncertain. V was clipped by 1 base and J by 6 bases, with 10 bases between them. The CDR3 loop spans 14 amino acids. Per germline, CDR1 SEHNR and CDR2 FQNEAQ (reference sequence). CDR3 sequence (DNA): TGTGCCAGCAGCTTAGAGGCAACAATCAATGAGCAGTTCTTC. Its translation is CASSLEATINEQFF.

Ten or more counts support this clonotype. The chain carries TRBV12-5 and TRBJ1-5; D possibly corresponds to TRBD1 (5 bases). Germline V lookup: CDR1 LGHNT, CDR2 FRNRAP. The CDR3 is 14 residues long. V lost 5 bases to trimming and J lost 6 bases, with 14 bases between them. Here the CDR3 reads CASGLGRGTQPQHF. The CDR3 region has the DNA TGTGCTAGTGGTCTCGGGCGGGGGACTCAGCCCCAGCATTTT.

The J gene is TRBJ1-5, the V gene TRBV6-2 or TRBV6-3; perhaps TRBD1 as D (6 bases). Trimming shortened V by 2 bases and J by 5 bases, and 13 bases separated the two germline ends. Germline V lookup: CDR1 MNHEY, CDR2 SVGEGT. The CDR3 has 15 residues. The CDR3 nucleotides read TGTGCCAGCAGTTACCGGGGGGCGGTTGATCAGCCCCAGCATTTT. This encodes CASSYRGAVDQPQHF.

This sequence joins TRBV7-2 and TRBJ2-3; 9 positions agree with TRBD2. Germline loops: CDR1 SGHTA, CDR2 FQGNSA. The CDR3 covers 15 residues. Trimming at V came to 1 base and at J to 6 bases, leaving 5 bases not matched to a gene. The CDR3 DNA is TGTGCCAGCAGCTTAGTGGCGGGGGGGTGGGATACGCAGTATTTT. Protein: CASSLVAGGWDTQYF.

The V call is TRBV12-3 or TRBV12-4, the J call TRBJ1-5; 10 nucleotides agree with TRBD1. The CDR3 totals 18 residues. The ends lost 3 bases at V and 9 bases at J; junction bases unmatched: 17. CDR3 protein: CASSFSFRTGGILAPQHF. CDR3 DNA sequence: TGTGCCAGCAGTTTCTCATTCAGGACAGGGGGAATATTAGCGCCCCAGCATTTT.

Only a few counts were recorded for this clonotype. The V gene is TRBV7-9, the J gene TRBJ2-5; D uncertain. The CDR3 is 15 amino acids. Trimming left V 0 bases short and J 1 base short, with 9 bases between. Germline CDR1 is SEHNR and CDR2 is FQNEAQ (reference sequence). The CDR3: CASSLAQAVQETQYF. In DNA form, the CDR3 reads TGTGCCAGCAGCTTAGCGCAGGCAGTCCAAGAGACCCAGTACTTC.

This clonotype appeared a few times. J is TRBJ1-4 and V is TRBV4-2; no clear D gene. Looked up from germline, CDR1 is LGHNA and CDR2 is YNFKEQ. V was trimmed by 3 bases and J by 5 bases, leaving 10 bases between them. The CDR3 totals 14 residues. CDR3 sequence (DNA): TGTGCCAGCAGCCAGGGCAGGCAGAATGAAAAACTGTTTTTT. Protein product: CASSQGRQNEKLFF.

The CDR3 DNA reads TGTGCCAGCAGCCTGCGCGGCGGGGGGGCCTGGGAGACCCAGTACTTC. This translates into CASSLRGGGAWETQYF. The gene calls are TRBV11-2 and TRBJ2-5; 9 bases agree with TRBD2. Germline V gives CDR1 SGHAT, CDR2 FQNNGV. With V trimmed by 5 bases and J by 5 bases, 12 bases remained unmatched. There are 16 residues in the CDR3.

V is TRBV7-9 and J is TRBJ1-5; TRBD1 might be the D (5 bases). CDR1 SEHNR and CDR2 FQNEAQ come from the germline V gene (reference sequence). V was clipped by 4 bases and J by 5 bases, with 12 bases between them. The CDR3 sequence is 14 residues long. The CDR3: CASSSGPGDQPQHF. CDR3 DNA sequence: TGTGCCAGCAGCTCCGGGCCGGGGGATCAGCCCCAGCATTTT.

This clonotype has more than one count but fewer than ten. J is TRBJ1-1 and V is TRBV27; D gene uncertain. V was pared by 0 bases and J by 1 base, with 9 bases between. The length of the CDR3 is 15 residues. Germline V gene lookup returns CDR1 MNHEY and CDR2 SMNVEV (reference sequence). CDR3 coding DNA: TGTGCCAGCAGTTTATCGGCAGCCCAGAACACTGAAGCTTTCTTT. This sequence encodes CASSLSAAQNTEAFF.

This chain joins TRBV24-1 and TRBJ2-1; D uncertain. V lost 2 bases and J lost 5, with 9 bases in between. This CDR3 comprises 14 residues. Germline CDR1 KGHDR, CDR2 SFDVKD. The CDR3 DNA reads as TGTGCCACCAGTGATTGGTCCAGCCACAATGAGCAGTTCTTC. It encodes CATSDWSSHNEQFF.

The J gene is TRBJ2-5, the V gene TRBV5-4, with D perhaps given as TRBD1 or TRBD2 (7 bases each). This CDR3 has 15 amino acids. The germline V and J ends were trimmed by 5 bases and 2 bases, with 16 bases remaining between them. Germline V gives CDR1 SGHNT, CDR2 YYREEE (reference sequence). The CDR3, as DNA: TGTGCCAGCAGTTATCCAGGGGGGGAACAAGAGACCCAGTACTTC. The encoded protein is CASSYPGGEQETQYF.

This chain connects TRBV27 to TRBJ2-3; 8 bases are a match to TRBD2. Trimming cost V 5 bases and J 7 bases; bases outside gene matches: 8. This CDR3 is 14 amino acids long. In germline, CDR1 is MNHEY, CDR2 SMNVEV (reference sequence). The CDR3 here is CASSLSGAGNTQYF. The CDR3 nucleotides read TGTGCCAGCAGTCTTAGCGGGGCCGGGAATACGCAGTATTTT.

V is TRBV5-1 and J is TRBJ1-5; perhaps TRBD1 as D (5 bases). Looked up from germline, CDR1 is SGHRS and CDR2 is YFSETQ. This CDR3 contains 15 residues. V lost 2 bases, J lost 6 bases, and 15 bases lay in between. The CDR3 is CASSLNPGVGQPQHF. CDR3 in DNA: TGCGCCAGCAGCTTAAATCCGGGGGTGGGTCAGCCCCAGCATTTT.

In this sample, this clonotype turned up many times. The chain carries TRBV7-2 and TRBJ1-1; weak D call: TRBD1 (5 bases). This CDR3 contains 15 residues. V lost 5 bases, J lost 0 bases, and 13 bases lay in between. Germline V gives CDR1 SGHTA, CDR2 FQGNSA. The CDR3 sequence: CASSLGTALNTEAFF. CDR3 sequence (DNA): TGTGCCAGCAGCCTAGGGACCGCCCTGAACACTGAAGCTTTCTTT.

J is TRBJ1-6 and V is TRBV12-3 or TRBV12-4; 7 nucleotides agree with TRBD1. Trimming at V came to 7 bases and at J to 7 bases, leaving 7 bases not matched to a gene. CDR3 length: 14 residues. CDR3 loop: CASTSTGNNSPLHF. The CDR3 DNA reads as TGTGCCAGCACCTCGACAGGGAACAATTCACCCCTCCACTTT.

This clonotype was seen a few times. The rearrangement uses TRBV19 and TRBJ2-4; D is unresolved. Germline V gene sequence: CDR1 LNHDA, CDR2 SQIVND (reference sequence). The CDR3 has 17 residues. V was cut by 4 bases and J by 0 bases, with 16 bases left in between. The CDR3 nucleotides read TGTGCCAGTAGTACCGTAGACCCGATCCTAGCCAAAAACATTCAGTACTTC. It codes for CASSTVDPILAKNIQYF.

The rearrangement uses TRBV5-3 and TRBJ2-7; 8 nucleotides match TRBD2. TRBV5-3 counts as an open reading frame of uncertain function. The CDR3 is made up of 15 amino acids. With 8 bases clipped from V and 0 bases from J, the junction kept 10 bases outside the gene matches. CDR3 DNA sequence: TGTGCCAGCAGCCCCGAGAGCGGGAGCTCCTACGAGCAGTACTTC. Amino acid sequence: CASSPESGSSYEQYF.

This chain connects TRBV12-3 or TRBV12-4 to TRBJ2-2, with TRBD2 identical over 7 bases. V was pared by 9 bases and J by 1 base, with 5 bases of the junction left unmatched. This CDR3 comprises 14 residues. The chain's CDR3 is CASGTTRNTGELFF. CDR3 DNA sequence: TGTGCCAGTGGGACTACCCGGAACACCGGGGAGCTGTTTTTT.

This sequence joins TRBV6-2 or TRBV6-3 and TRBJ2-1; 12 bases are a match to TRBD2. Trimming at V came to 5 bases and at J to 5 bases, leaving 10 bases not matched to a gene. CDR1 and CDR2 (germline): MNHEY, SVGEGT. This CDR3 region has 17 residues. In nucleotides, the CDR3 is TGTGCCAGCAGTCCCGGAACCCTAGCGGGGGGGGACAATGAGCAGTTCTTC. Protein sequence: CASSPGTLAGGDNEQFF.

This clonotype was found a few times. This chain uses TRBV12-5 with TRBJ2-2; the match to TRBD1 covers 7 bases. Trimming at V came to 2 bases and at J to 7 bases, leaving 10 bases not matched to a gene. CDR1 is LGHNT, CDR2 FRNRAP, per germline. This CDR3 contains 16 residues. CDR3 in DNA: TGTGCTAGTGGTTTGTTCCTGGAACAGGGGTTCGGGGAGCTGTTTTTT. It codes for CASGLFLEQGFGELFF.

In this sample, this clonotype turned up many times. V is TRBV7-6 and J is TRBJ2-5; TRBD1 matches 11 bases. J lost 7 bases, V lost 4 bases, and 5 bases had no gene match. Germline assignment: CDR1 SGHVS and CDR2 FNYEAQ. This CDR3 contains 14 residues. CDR3 in amino acids: CASSSGQGAGTQYF. CDR3 coding DNA: TGTGCCAGCAGCTCCGGACAGGGGGCAGGGACCCAGTACTTC.

This chain joins TRBV6-5 and TRBJ2-1; no reliable D call. Germline CDR1 MNHEY, CDR2 SVGAGI. The CDR3 totals 17 residues. V gave up 5 bases and J gave up 0 bases, with 17 bases separating them. CDR3 amino acids: CASSTSTQAVSYNEQFF. The CDR3 DNA reads as TGTGCCAGCAGTACCTCAACCCAGGCGGTCTCCTACAATGAGCAGTTCTTC.

The chain couples TRBV28 to TRBJ1-3; 8 bases map to TRBD1. Trimming removed 4 bases from V and 4 bases from J; junction bases left unmatched: 12. CDR3 length: 17 amino acids. Germline values: CDR1 MDHEN, CDR2 SYDVKM. CDR3 bases: TGTGCCAGCAGTTCGCAGGACAGGGTGTCGTGGGGAAACACCATATATTTT. Its translation: CASSSQDRVSWGNTIYF.

The sample holds many counts of this clonotype. The V gene is TRBV7-9, the J gene TRBJ1-2; D might be TRBD1 (6 bases). Germline V gene lookup returns CDR1 SEHNR and CDR2 FQNEAQ (reference sequence). V lost 6 bases, J lost 6 bases, and 11 bases lay in between. The CDR3 runs to 12 residues. The CDR3 loop reads CASRKTGNGYTF. In nucleotides, the CDR3 is TGTGCCAGCAGAAAAACAGGGAATGGCTACACCTTC.

The gene calls are TRBV19 and TRBJ1-4; a possible D gene is TRBD1 (6 bases). V was shortened by 4 bases and J by 4 bases, with 13 bases between the two germline ends. The CDR3 covers 15 residues. Germline CDR1 LNHDA, CDR2 SQIVND (reference sequence). The CDR3: CASSTPDSLNEKLFF. CDR3 nucleotide sequence: TGTGCCAGTAGTACCCCGGACAGTCTTAATGAAAAACTGTTTTTT.

In its sample, this clonotype was seen a few times. This sequence joins TRBV6-1 and TRBJ2-7; D remains ambiguous. Deletions cut 6 bases from V and 6 bases from J, with 24 bases between. The CDR3 sequence is 16 residues long. CDR1 is MNHNS and CDR2 is SASEGT in the germline V gene. The chain's CDR3 is CASSHFDSDPYGEQYF. Written as DNA, the CDR3 is TGTGCCAGCAGCCATTTTGACTCGGATCCCTACGGCGAGCAGTACTTC.